This T cell receptor (beta chain) was obtained from a study of T cells in Graves' hyperthyroidism and ophthalmopathy. Amplified TCR beta CDR3 regions came from RNA transcripts. A set of HTBI primers served as the primers for a first-round RT-PCR of the TCR CDR3. TCRdb ran MiXCR on the multiplex PCR reads and lists one entry per CDR3 protein. The repertoire has over 550,000 distinct CDR3 sequences, over 15% of them found once; the top ten carry 15% to 20%. Stable Graves' hyperthyroidism denoted no ophthalmopathy progression over 18 months. Newly diagnosed patients aged 18 to 65 had hyperthyroidism of under 2 months' duration. For the diagnoses, clinical symptoms, serum thyroxine and TRAb, thyroid ultrasound and orbital computed tomography were used. This clonotype occurred many times. Its specificity is not known. Trimming at V came to 1 base and at J to 3 bases, leaving 1 base not matched to a gene. CDR1 is SEHNR, CDR2 FQNEAQ, per germline (reference sequence). The CDR3 runs 15 residues.

Study-wide findings and caveats: Ophthalmopathy stood apart from stable hyperthyroidism in a 13 V-J model.

The sample taken for sequencing was blood. This chain connects TRBV7-9 to TRBJ1-2; 11 bases align to TRBD1. This TCR derives from a woman aged 18-30 years with Graves' hyperthyroidism. The CDR3 reads CASSLVGQGDYGYTF. In nucleotides, the CDR3 is TGTGCCAGCAGCTTAGTGGGACAGGGGGACTATGGCTACACCTTC.